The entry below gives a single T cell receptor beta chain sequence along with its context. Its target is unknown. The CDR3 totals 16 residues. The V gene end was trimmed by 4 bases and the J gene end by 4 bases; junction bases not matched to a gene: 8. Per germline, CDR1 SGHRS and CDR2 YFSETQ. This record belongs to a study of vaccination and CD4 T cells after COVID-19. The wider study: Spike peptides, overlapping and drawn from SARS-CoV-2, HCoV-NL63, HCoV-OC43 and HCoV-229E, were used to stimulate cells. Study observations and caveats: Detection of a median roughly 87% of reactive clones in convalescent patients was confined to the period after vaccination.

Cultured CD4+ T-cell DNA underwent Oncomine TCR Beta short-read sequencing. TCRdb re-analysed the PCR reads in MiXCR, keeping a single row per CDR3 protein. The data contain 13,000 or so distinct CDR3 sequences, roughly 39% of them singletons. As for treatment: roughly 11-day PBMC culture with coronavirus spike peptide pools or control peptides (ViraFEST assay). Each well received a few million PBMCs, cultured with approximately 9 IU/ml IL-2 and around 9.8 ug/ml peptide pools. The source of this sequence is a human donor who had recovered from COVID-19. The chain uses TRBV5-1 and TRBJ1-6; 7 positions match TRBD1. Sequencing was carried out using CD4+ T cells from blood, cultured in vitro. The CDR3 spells CASSRQGELYNSPLHF. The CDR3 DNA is TGCGCCAGCAGCAGACAGGGCGAACTATATAATTCACCCCTCCACTTT.